This entry concerns a single T cell receptor (beta chain). The sample belongs to a study of Ad26.COV2.S vaccination and SARS-CoV-2 variants. Background on the study: Donor was in the COV1001 Ad26.COV2.S trial arm. Once, or twice with 56 days between doses, Ad26.COV2.S was given intramuscularly.

Clones were sequenced by immunoSEQ multiplex PCR, and TCRdb holds only the in-frame ones, with some missing. The table records approximately 410,000 clones, 92% of them present only once. Treatment given: roughly 19 received Ad26.COV2.S at low or high dose, single or two shots; five or six received placebo; per-sample allocation not given. Sampling occurred on day 63 after the first vaccine or placebo injection. SARS-CoV-2 spike from the Wuhan strain was encoded by the vaccine, an Ad26 vector. The TCR originated in a person aged 18-65 years who received the Ad26.COV2.S COVID-19 vaccine or a placebo. This specimen consisted of peripheral blood, obtained in a trial of Ad26.COV2.S vaccine versus placebo.

CDR3 sequence reads: CASSLGTGGLSETQYF. The CDR3, as DNA: TGCGCCAGCAGCTTGGGGACAGGGGGTTTGTCGGAGACCCAGTACTTC. The rearrangement links TRBV5-1 to TRBJ2-5; 10 nucleotides match TRBD1. The CDR3 length is 16 residues. CDR1 and CDR2 from the germline V gene are SGHRS and YFSETQ. V dropped 0 bases and J dropped 5; count of bases not matched to a gene: 7.